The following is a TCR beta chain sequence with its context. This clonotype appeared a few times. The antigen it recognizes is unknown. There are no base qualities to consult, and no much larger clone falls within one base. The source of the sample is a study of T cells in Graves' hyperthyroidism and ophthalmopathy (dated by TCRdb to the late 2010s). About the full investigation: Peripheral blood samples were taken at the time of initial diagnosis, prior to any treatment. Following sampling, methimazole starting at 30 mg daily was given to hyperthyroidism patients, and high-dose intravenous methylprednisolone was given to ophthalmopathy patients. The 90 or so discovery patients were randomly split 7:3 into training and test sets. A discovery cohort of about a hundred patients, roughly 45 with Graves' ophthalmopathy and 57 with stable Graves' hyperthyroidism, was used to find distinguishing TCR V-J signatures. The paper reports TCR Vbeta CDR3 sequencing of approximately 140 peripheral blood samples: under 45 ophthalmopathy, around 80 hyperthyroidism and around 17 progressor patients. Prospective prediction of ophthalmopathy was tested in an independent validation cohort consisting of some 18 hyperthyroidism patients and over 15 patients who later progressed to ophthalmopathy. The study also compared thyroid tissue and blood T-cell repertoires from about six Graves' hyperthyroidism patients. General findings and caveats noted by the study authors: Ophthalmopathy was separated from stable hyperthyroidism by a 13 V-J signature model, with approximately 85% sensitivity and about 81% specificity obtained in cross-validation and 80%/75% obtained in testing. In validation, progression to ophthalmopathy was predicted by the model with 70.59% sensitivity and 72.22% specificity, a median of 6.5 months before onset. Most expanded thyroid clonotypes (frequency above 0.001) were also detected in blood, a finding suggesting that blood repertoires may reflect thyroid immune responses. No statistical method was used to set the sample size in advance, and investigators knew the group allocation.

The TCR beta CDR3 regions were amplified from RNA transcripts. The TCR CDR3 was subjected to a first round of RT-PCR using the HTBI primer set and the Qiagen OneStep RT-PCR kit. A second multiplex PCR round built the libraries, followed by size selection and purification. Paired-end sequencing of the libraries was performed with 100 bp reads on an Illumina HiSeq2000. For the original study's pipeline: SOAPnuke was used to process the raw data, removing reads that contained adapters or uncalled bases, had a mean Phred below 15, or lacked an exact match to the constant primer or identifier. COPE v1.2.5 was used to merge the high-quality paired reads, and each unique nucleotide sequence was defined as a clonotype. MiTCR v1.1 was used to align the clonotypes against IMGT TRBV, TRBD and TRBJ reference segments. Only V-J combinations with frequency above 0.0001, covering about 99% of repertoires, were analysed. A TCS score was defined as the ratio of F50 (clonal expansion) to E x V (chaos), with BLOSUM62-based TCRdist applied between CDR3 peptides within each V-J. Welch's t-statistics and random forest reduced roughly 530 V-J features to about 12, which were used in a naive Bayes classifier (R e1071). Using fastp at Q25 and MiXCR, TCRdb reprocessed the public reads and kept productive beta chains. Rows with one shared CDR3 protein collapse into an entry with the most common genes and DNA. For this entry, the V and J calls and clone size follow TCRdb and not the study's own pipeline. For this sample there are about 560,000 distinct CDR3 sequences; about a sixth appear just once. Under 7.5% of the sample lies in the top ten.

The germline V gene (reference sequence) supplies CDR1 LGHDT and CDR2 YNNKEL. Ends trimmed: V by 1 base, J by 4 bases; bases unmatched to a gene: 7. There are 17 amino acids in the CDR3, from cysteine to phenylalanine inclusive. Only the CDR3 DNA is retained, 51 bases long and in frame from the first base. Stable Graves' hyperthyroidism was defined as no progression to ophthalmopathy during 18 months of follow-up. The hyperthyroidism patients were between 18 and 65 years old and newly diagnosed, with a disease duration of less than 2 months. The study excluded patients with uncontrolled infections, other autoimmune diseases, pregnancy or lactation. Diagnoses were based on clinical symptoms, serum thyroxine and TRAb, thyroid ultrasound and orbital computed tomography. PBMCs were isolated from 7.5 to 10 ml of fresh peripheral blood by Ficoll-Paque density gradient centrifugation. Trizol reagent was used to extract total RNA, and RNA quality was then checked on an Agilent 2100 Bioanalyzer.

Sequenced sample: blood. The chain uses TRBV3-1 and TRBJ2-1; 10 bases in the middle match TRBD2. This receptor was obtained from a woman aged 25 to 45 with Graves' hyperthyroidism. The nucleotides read TGTGCCAGCAGCCAAGGCGCCGGGACTAGCGCTTACAATGAGCAGTTCTTC. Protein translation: CASSQGAGTSAYNEQFF.